This T cell receptor beta chain was obtained from a study of T cell responses to AZD1222 COVID-19 vaccine. Study-wide results and caveats: Only a handful of people who got AZD1222 tested seropositive at baseline. The donor group comprised mostly white British people and more females; the analysis possibly underestimated clonal diversity. Without day 14 samples, only post-peak T cell repertoires were studied.

Note on this clone: Its antigen is as yet unknown.

Libraries were prepared by immunoSEQ multiplex PCR; TCRdb keeps only in-frame clonotypes and omits some of them. The sample has some 150,000 clones; 75% to 95% are singletons. The study pooled second doses at about 4 or about 12 weeks. The CDR3 sequence is 16 residues long. V was pared by 3 bases and J by 1 base, with 13 bases between. Germline V gives CDR1 LNHDA, CDR2 SQIVND (reference sequence). This sequence was found in an adult who received the AZD1222 COVID-19 vaccine. The J gene is TRBJ2-1, the V gene TRBV19; D is uncertain. This material consisted of peripheral blood, taken 28 days after the second AZD1222 dose. The CDR3 nucleotides are TGTGCCAGTAGTATCGGATCGGACCCTTCCTACAATGAGCAGTTCTTC. It is translated as CASSIGSDPSYNEQFF.